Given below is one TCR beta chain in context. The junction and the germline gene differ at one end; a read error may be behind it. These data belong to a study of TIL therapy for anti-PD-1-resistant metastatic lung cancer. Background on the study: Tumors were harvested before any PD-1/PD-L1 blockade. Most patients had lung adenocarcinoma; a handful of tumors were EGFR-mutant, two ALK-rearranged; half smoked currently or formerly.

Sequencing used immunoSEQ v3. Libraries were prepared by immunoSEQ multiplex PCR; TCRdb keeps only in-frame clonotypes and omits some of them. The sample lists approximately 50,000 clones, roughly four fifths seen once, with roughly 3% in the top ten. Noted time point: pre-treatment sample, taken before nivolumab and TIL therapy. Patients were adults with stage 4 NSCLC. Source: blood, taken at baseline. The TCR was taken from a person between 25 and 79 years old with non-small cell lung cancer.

CDR3 DNA sequence: TGTGCCAGCGGGGGGCTAGAGAATCATCCCCAGCATTTT. Amino acid sequence: CASGGLENHPQHF. This chain links TRBV7-9 with TRBJ1-5; the D gene is possibly TRBD1 (6 bases). CDR1 SEHNR and CDR2 FQNEAQ come from the germline V gene (reference sequence). The CDR3 has 13 amino acids. The full variable domain, with the rest looked up from reference TRBV7-9 and TRBJ1-5, is DTGVSQNPRHKITKRGQNVTFRCDPISEHNRLYWYRQTLGQGPEFLTYFQNEAQLEKSRLLSDRFSAERPKGSFSTLEIQRTEQGDSAMYLCASGGLENHPQHFGDGTRLSIL.